Shown below are 19 T cell receptor beta chains from a single sample sequenced in a study of blood T cell repertoires in COVID-19 (dated by TCRdb to 2018 to 2020). Library method: the immunoSEQ multiplex PCR assay. The source is immuneACCESS, and TCRdb retained only in-frame sequences with V and J called. Part of the clones is not carried over; for the studies checked, unresolved V genes explain less than half of this, and the remainder is unexplained. The sample table lists about 210,000 clones, about 87% of them with a count of one. Of the sample, about a tenth falls within the top ten clones. The material sequenced was PBMCs or T cells enriched from blood (not recorded which). Receptors were obtained from a man younger than 30 with acute COVID-19.

This clone showed up just once. The chain has TRBV4-3 and TRBJ1-4, with 9 bases that match TRBD1. J was trimmed by 8 bases and V by 1 base; bases with no gene match: 17. CDR1 and CDR2 (germline): LGHNA, YSLEER. The CDR3 spans 19 residues. In DNA, the CDR3 is TGCGCCAGCAGCCAAGTGGGACAGGGCCCCGAAGCCCCGAGGGAAAAACTGTTTTTT. This sequence encodes CASSQVGQGPEAPREKLFF.

This chain joins TRBV28 and TRBJ1-1, with D perhaps matching TRBD1 (6 bases). V was trimmed by 2 bases and J by 3 bases, leaving 13 bases between them. Looked up from germline, CDR1 is MDHEN and CDR2 is SYDVKM. The CDR3 is 15 amino acids. The chain's CDR3 is CASSLQNRVDTEAFF. The CDR3, as DNA: TGTGCCAGCAGTTTACAGAACAGGGTTGACACTGAAGCTTTCTTT.

This chain links TRBV11-3 with TRBJ2-2; D is undetermined. This CDR3 has 13 amino acids. Germline CDR1 and CDR2: SGHNT and YENEEA. V lost 3 bases and J lost 7, with 9 bases in between. The CDR3 protein is CASSFWAGGELFF. CDR3 DNA sequence: TGTGCCAGCAGCTTTTGGGCTGGCGGGGAGCTGTTTTTT.

The chain joins TRBV19 to TRBJ1-5; possible D gene TRBD1, 5 bases. Germline values: CDR1 LNHDA, CDR2 SQIVND (reference sequence). Trimming stripped 6 bases from V and 4 bases from J, with 16 bases between. The CDR3 runs 15 residues. The CDR3 reads CASSPRRDLNQPQHF. The CDR3 DNA sequence: TGTGCCAGTAGCCCCAGGCGGGACTTAAATCAGCCCCAGCATTTT.

The chain links TRBV28 to TRBJ1-3; a possible D gene is TRBD1 (5 bases). The V gene lost 6 bases and the J gene lost 4 bases, with 16 bases spanning the gap. Germline-derived CDR1 and CDR2 are MDHEN and SYDVKM. This CDR3 comprises 15 residues. In nucleotides, the CDR3 is TGTGCCAGCAGCCGAGCTGCGGGGGTCGGAAACACCATATATTTT. It encodes CASSRAAGVGNTIYF.

The chain has TRBV19 and TRBJ1-2; 8 nucleotides match TRBD1. Germline assignment: CDR1 LNHDA and CDR2 SQIVND (reference sequence). The CDR3 has 14 amino acids. V lost 3 bases, J lost 8 bases, and 8 bases stayed unmatched. CDR3 in amino acids: CASSITGQGEGYTF. The CDR3 coding sequence is TGTGCCAGTAGTATTACTGGACAGGGTGAAGGCTACACCTTC. Full variable domain (rest looked up from reference TRBV19 and TRBJ1-2): DGGITQSPKYLFRKEGQNVTLSCEQNLNHDAMYWYRQDPGQGLRLIYYSQIVNDFQKGDIAEGYSVSREKKESFPLTVTSAQKNPTAFYLCASSITGQGEGYTFGSGTRLTVV.

This CDR3 is CASSYSGVGNSPLHF. The CDR3 bases are TGTGCCAGCAGTTACTCCGGGGTAGGGAATTCACCCCTCCACTTT. The J gene is TRBJ1-6, the V gene TRBV6-5; D uncertain. The V gene's germline CDR1 is MNHEY and CDR2 SVGAGI. The CDR3 has 15 amino acids. V was cut by 0 bases and J by 7 bases, with 10 bases left in between.

This chain joins TRBV24-1 and TRBJ2-1; 9 bases match TRBD2. Germline trimming cut 9 bases from V and 0 bases from J; bases unmatched to any gene: 11. Germline V CDR1 and CDR2: KGHDR, SFDVKD. The CDR3 has 17 amino acids. The CDR3 DNA is TGTGCCACCCATAGCGGGAGTGGCCCCAGCTCCTACAATGAGCAGTTCTTC. Translation gives CATHSGSGPSSYNEQFF.

The chain has TRBV6-5 and TRBJ1-1; 8 bases fit TRBD1. This CDR3 is built from 15 residues. V lost 8 bases, J lost 1 base, and 9 bases stayed unmatched. Germline CDR1 and CDR2: MNHEY and SVGAGI. In DNA, the CDR3 is TGTGCCAGCCAAACCCAGGGGGCGCAGAACACTGAAGCTTTCTTT. Amino acid sequence: CASQTQGAQNTEAFF.

The chain links TRBV30 to TRBJ1-4; weak D call: TRBD1 (5 bases). The germline V gene encodes CDR1 GTSNPN and CDR2 SVGIG (reference sequence). V was clipped by 8 bases and J by 8 bases, with 24 bases between them. The CDR3 totals 15 residues. The CDR3 reads CAGTSYGGDQEKLFF. CDR3 coding DNA: TGTGCCGGGACTTCCTACGGGGGTGATCAGGAAAAACTGTTTTTT.

This clone was counted between two and nine times. The rearrangement links TRBV7-9 to TRBJ1-1; 10 bases agree with TRBD1. The germline V gene has CDR1 SEHNR and CDR2 FQNEAQ (reference sequence). This CDR3 is 19 amino acids long. The V gene end was trimmed by 5 bases and the J gene end by 4 bases; junction bases not matched to a gene: 19. CDR3 bases: TGTGCCAGCAGCCCCCCCGCCCGGGACAGGGGAAGGTTCGGCACTGAAGCTTTCTTT. It encodes CASSPPARDRGRFGTEAFF. The entire variable domain, with the rest obtained from reference TRBV7-9 and TRBJ1-1, is as follows: DTGVSQNPRHKITKRGQNVTFRCDPISEHNRLYWYRQTLGQGPEFLTYFQNEAQLEKSRLLSDRFSAERPKGSFSTLEIQRTEQGDSAMYLCASSPPARDRGRFGTEAFFGQGTRLTVV.

The chain couples TRBV6-2 or TRBV6-3 to TRBJ1-2; 8 nucleotides align to TRBD1. The CDR3 is 15 amino acids. Germline values: CDR1 MNHEY, CDR2 SVGEGT. V was clipped by 2 bases and J by 5 bases; unmatched bases: 7. The CDR3 spells CASSYHPGQAYGYTF. CDR3 DNA sequence: TGTGCCAGCAGTTACCATCCGGGACAGGCATATGGCTACACCTTC.

The chain is built from TRBV6-2 or TRBV6-3 and TRBJ2-7, with D unresolved. The CDR3 is 12 amino acids. The V gene lost 6 bases and the J gene lost 0 bases, with 6 bases spanning the gap. The germline gives CDR1 MNHEY, CDR2 SVGEGT. The CDR3 DNA sequence: TGTGCCAGCAGCCCTCTCTCCTACGAGCAGTACTTC. Translating gives CASSPLSYEQYF.

The chain uses TRBV19 and TRBJ2-6; tentatively, D is TRBD2 (6 bases). The CDR3 covers 16 residues. Germline V gene data show CDR1 as LNHDA and CDR2 as SQIVND (reference sequence). V was clipped by 7 bases and J by 4 bases, with 17 bases between them. The chain's CDR3 is CASTANGGSGANVLTF. In DNA form, the CDR3 reads TGTGCCAGTACCGCCAACGGGGGTTCGGGGGCCAACGTCCTGACTTTC.

A few counts support this clone. The chain joins TRBV7-9 to TRBJ2-7; D not resolved. Germline lookup yields CDR1 SEHNR and CDR2 FQNEAQ (reference sequence). V lost 6 bases and J lost 7, with 13 bases in between. The CDR3 contains 12 residues. CDR3 bases: TGTGCCAGCAGTTCGTCGACCGGGGAGCAGTACTTC. It encodes CASSSSTGEQYF.

The chain recombines TRBV28 with TRBJ1-4; 9 bases fit TRBD1. The CDR3 is 14 amino acids. V shed 4 bases and J 7 bases; nucleotides not matched to a gene: 4. Germline V lookup: CDR1 MDHEN, CDR2 SYDVKM. CDR3 DNA sequence: TGTGCCAGCAGTTCACAGGGGGCGTCTGAAAAACTGTTTTTT. This sequence encodes CASSSQGASEKLFF.

For the CDR3, the DNA is TGTGCCATCGGCAGGGCTGGCGAGACCCAGTACTTC. Translation: CAIGRAGETQYF. The chain is built from TRBV10-3 and TRBJ2-5, with TRBD1 as a possible D gene (5 bases). Trimming took 8 bases from V and 5 from J, leaving 12 bases between them. Germline V gene sequence: CDR1 ENHRY, CDR2 SYGVKD. The CDR3 extends over 12 amino acids.

A few counts support this clone. The chain has TRBV6-6 and TRBJ2-1; TRBD2 matches at 13 bases. Germline V gene sequence: CDR1 MNHNY, CDR2 SVGAGI (reference sequence). V gave up 6 bases and J gave up 10 bases; unmatched junction bases: 9. This CDR3 has 15 amino acids. This CDR3 is CASSSLAGGPKEQFF. The CDR3 DNA sequence: TGTGCCAGCAGCTCACTAGCGGGAGGGCCAAAGGAGCAGTTCTTC.

This chain's CDR3 is CAWSLRGNEQFF. The CDR3 region has the DNA TGTGCCTGGAGTTTAAGGGGCAATGAGCAGTTCTTC. V usage is TRBV30 and J usage is TRBJ2-1; perhaps TRBD1 as D (5 bases). Trimming removed 2 bases from V and 6 bases from J, with 8 bases in between. Per germline, CDR1 GTSNPN and CDR2 SVGIG (reference sequence). The CDR3 is made up of 12 amino acids. The full variable domain, in which reference TRBV30 and TRBJ2-1 provide the parts outside the CDR3, is SQTIHQWPATLVQPVGSPLSLECTVEGTSNPNLYWYRQAAGRGLQLLFYSVGIGQISSEVPQNLSASRPQDRQFILSSKKLLLSDSGFYLCAWSLRGNEQFFGPGTRLTVL.